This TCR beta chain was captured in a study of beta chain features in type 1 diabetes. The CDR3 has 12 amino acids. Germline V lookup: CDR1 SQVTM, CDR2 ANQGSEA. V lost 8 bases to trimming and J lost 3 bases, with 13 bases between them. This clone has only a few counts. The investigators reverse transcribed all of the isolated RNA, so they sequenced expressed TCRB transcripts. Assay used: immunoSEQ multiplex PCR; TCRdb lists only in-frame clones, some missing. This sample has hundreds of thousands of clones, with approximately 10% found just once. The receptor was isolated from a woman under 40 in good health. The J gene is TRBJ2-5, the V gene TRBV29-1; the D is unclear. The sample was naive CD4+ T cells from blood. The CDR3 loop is CSTMPPEETQYF. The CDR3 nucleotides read TGCAGCACTATGCCCCCTGAAGAGACCCAGTACTTC.